This TCR beta chain was sequenced in a study of blood T cell repertoires in COVID-19. The overall study: Specimens from acute and convalescent COVID-19 originated in the United States, Italy and Spain. Nucleic acid was either cDNA or gDNA, and it came from T cells, B-cell-depleted T cells, or PBMCs.

V gave up 9 bases and J gave up 2 bases; unmatched junction bases: 4. This CDR3 comprises 13 residues. Germline CDR1 is MNHEY and CDR2 is SVGAGI. In the authors' methods: Nucleated cell counts were estimated from reference gene primer amplification. Data came from immunoSEQ multiplex PCR; TCRdb stores just in-frame clones and leaves some out. V, J and clone size are taken as reported in that table, and D and trimming were inferred from the DNA itself. Here the sample spans 100,000 to 150,000 clones, roughly 83% being singletons. What was sequenced was peripheral blood. The sequence was collected from a man aged 60 to 75 with acute or convalescent COVID-19. The rearrangement links TRBV6-5 to TRBJ1-2, with 9 nucleotides matching TRBD1. The chain's CDR3 is CASRQGDNYGYTF. In DNA, the CDR3 is TGTGCCAGTCGACAGGGGGACAACTATGGCTACACCTTC.